This entry lists 28 T cell receptor beta chains sequenced from one sample in a study of blood T cells in healthy people across ages. Then a second PCR, running roughly 7 to 11 cycles, was carried out with a sample-barcoded 5' primer and a J-beta primer mix. TCRdb re-called the 5' RACE reads with MiXCR, one entry per CDR3 protein. The sample holds about 1.1 million distinct CDR3 sequences; around two fifths are singletons and the top ten take about an eighth. Sequencing was done on a sample of blood. The receptor set was obtained from a man younger than 30 in good health.

This clonotype was counted between two and nine times. The chain carries TRBV14 and TRBJ2-7; D perhaps matches TRBD2 (5 bases). The V gene's germline CDR1 is SGHDN and CDR2 FVKESK. The V gene lost 5 bases and the J gene lost 3 bases, with 8 bases spanning the gap. The CDR3 extends over 12 amino acids. The CDR3 bases are TGTGCCAGCAGCACGGGGAACTACGAGCAGTACTTC. Protein product: CASSTGNYEQYF.

The chain links TRBV7-2 to TRBJ2-2, with unresolved D. This CDR3 has 14 amino acids. Germline CDR1 SGHTA, CDR2 FQGNSA. Trimming took off 3 bases at V and 8 bases at J, with 13 bases between the two ends. This CDR3 is CASSLGALSGELFF. The DNA for the CDR3 is TGTGCCAGCAGCTTGGGCGCCTTATCTGGGGAGCTGTTTTTT.

V usage is TRBV28 and J usage is TRBJ2-3; 13 bases align to TRBD2. CDR1 and CDR2 from the germline V gene are MDHEN and SYDVKM. J lost 3 bases, V lost 5 bases, and 5 bases had no gene match. The length of the CDR3 is 16 residues. In DNA, the CDR3 is TGTGCCAGCAGTCCAACTAGCGGGGGGGCAACAGATACGCAGTATTTT. Its translation: CASSPTSGGATDTQYF.

This clonotype was counted once. This chain joins TRBV25-1 and TRBJ1-1; 9 bases are a match to TRBD1. J gave up 1 base and V 4 bases, and 4 bases lay outside the gene matches. This CDR3 region has 15 residues. Germline CDR1 is MGHDK and CDR2 is SYGVNS. CDR3 protein: CASSATGGENTEAFF. CDR3 sequence (DNA): TGTGCCAGCAGTGCGACAGGGGGTGAGAACACTGAAGCTTTCTTT.

The CDR3 DNA follows: TGTGCCAGCAGCTTGGGGGTAGGGACAGGGAAGTCCACCGGGGAGCTGTTTTTT. It codes for CASSLGVGTGKSTGELFF. The V and J genes are TRBV5-6 and TRBJ2-2, with 9 bases identical to TRBD1. CDR3 size: 18 residues. Trimming cost V 0 bases and J 4 bases; bases outside gene matches: 10. Per the germline V gene, CDR1 is SGHDT and CDR2 is YYEEEE.

In the case of this clonotype: The junction shows a germline mismatch at one end, possibly a read error. CDR3: CAVSEFWEETQYF. DNA of the CDR3: TGTGCCGTCAGTGAGTTTTGGGAAGAGACCCAGTACTTC. The chain joins TRBV10-3 to TRBJ2-4; D remains unclear. The end of the DNA fits TRBJ2-5 better, so the J call may be wrong. From germline, CDR1 is ENHRY and CDR2 SYGVKD. The CDR3 sequence is 13 residues long.

This clonotype was seen only a few times. Compared with germline, one end of the junction differs, possibly owing to a read error. This chain connects TRBV3-1 to TRBJ2-1; 7 bases map to TRBD2. In germline, CDR1 is LGHDT, CDR2 YNNKEL (reference sequence). This CDR3 is 17 amino acids long. CDR3: CASSQGVGGGSYNEQFF. CDR3 nucleotide sequence: TGTGCCAGCAGCCAGGGTGTAGGCGGGGGATCCTACAATGAACAGTTCTTC.

The J gene is TRBJ2-1, the V gene TRBV7-3, with 8 bases identical to TRBD2. J gave up 4 bases and V 5 bases, and 7 bases lay outside the gene matches. The CDR3 is 15 residues long. Germline V CDR1 and CDR2: SGHTA, FQGTGA. CDR3 protein: CASSPGVAGYNEQFF. The DNA for the CDR3 is TGTGCCAGCAGCCCAGGGGTAGCGGGGTACAATGAGCAGTTCTTC. Together with reference TRBV7-3 and TRBJ2-1, the CDR3 gives the full variable domain: GAGVSQTPSNKVTEKGKYVELRCDPISGHTALYWYRQSLGQGPEFLIYFQGTGAADDSGLPNDRFFAVRPEGSVSTLKIQRTERGDSAVYLCASSPGVAGYNEQFFGPGTRLTVL.

V usage is TRBV4-1 and J usage is TRBJ1-5, with no clear D. Germline CDR1 is MGHRA and CDR2 is YSYEKL. Trimming pared 2 bases from V and 1 base from J, leaving 6 bases between. The CDR3 extends over 14 amino acids. CDR3 nucleotides: TGCGCCAGCAGCCAACTGGCAAGCAATCAGCCCCAGCATTTT. Protein: CASSQLASNQPQHF.

J is TRBJ2-1 and V is TRBV7-2; possibly TRBD1 for D (5 bases). This CDR3 spans 13 amino acids. The germline CDR1 and CDR2 sequences are SGHTA and FQGNSA. Trimming removed 1 base from V and 8 bases from J, with 9 bases in between. CDR3 in amino acids: CASSLGRADEQFF. CDR3 nucleotide sequence: TGTGCCAGCAGCTTAGGCAGGGCCGATGAGCAGTTCTTC.

This clonotype has just a few counts. This chain connects TRBV4-1 to TRBJ1-5; tentative D call: TRBD1 (5 bases). The CDR3 is made up of 19 amino acids. Per the germline V gene, CDR1 is MGHRA and CDR2 is YSYEKL. The V and J ends lost 0 bases and 9 bases respectively, with 27 bases between them. The CDR3 coding sequence is TGCGCCAGCAGCCAAGATTTGAGTCTTCGGGACGGCGGTTTCTGGCCCCAGCATTTT. This translates into CASSQDLSLRDGGFWPQHF.

The chain links TRBV20-1 to TRBJ1-2; D is unclear. The germline V gene encodes CDR1 DFQATT and CDR2 SNEGSKA (reference sequence). The CDR3 covers 13 residues. The V gene lost 4 bases and the J gene lost 3 bases, with 12 bases spanning the gap. CDR3 nucleotide sequence: TGCAGTGCTACGCTCCGGGATGACTATGGCTACACCTTC. It encodes CSATLRDDYGYTF.

The gene calls are TRBV9 and TRBJ1-1; maybe TRBD1 (5 bases). CDR1 is SGDLS and CDR2 is YYNGEE in the germline V gene. The CDR3 extends over 14 amino acids. V dropped 2 bases and J dropped 6 bases, with 14 bases sitting between them. In DNA, the CDR3 is TGTGCCAGCAGCGTGTCAGGGACGACCTCTGAAGCTTTCTTT. Amino acids: CASSVSGTTSEAFF.

The rearrangement joins TRBV10-3 to TRBJ1-2; TRBD1 might be the D (5 bases). Germline-derived CDR1 and CDR2 are ENHRY and SYGVKD. This CDR3 comprises 14 residues. The germline V and J ends were trimmed by 9 bases and 2 bases, with 16 bases remaining between them. The CDR3 reads CAIGLGTSNYGYTF. CDR3 DNA: TGTGCCATTGGGCTCGGGACTTCCAACTATGGCTACACCTTC.

This sequence joins TRBV21-1 and TRBJ1-4; the table's D call, TRBD1, has no DNA check behind it. TRBV21-1 is termed a pseudogene. The CDR3 length is 15 residues. CDR3 amino acids: CASSKEQGAGEKLFF. CDR3 sequence (DNA): TGTGCCAGCAGCAAAGAACAGGGGGCTGGTGAAAAACTGTTTTTT.

The chain carries TRBV6-2 or TRBV6-3 and TRBJ2-7; no definite D call. V lost 0 bases and J lost 7, with 22 bases in between. The germline CDR1 and CDR2 sequences are MNHEY and SVGEGT. The CDR3 is made up of 17 amino acids. CDR3 sequence: CASSYSATGRLNNEQYF. The DNA of the CDR3 is TGTGCCAGCAGTTACTCCGCTACCGGGCGGTTAAACAATGAGCAGTACTTC.

This chain connects TRBV7-9 to TRBJ2-2, with no clear D. Germline lookup yields CDR1 SEHNR and CDR2 FQNEAQ (reference sequence). V lost 0 bases and J 0 bases, leaving 11 bases between the germline ends. The CDR3 loop spans 17 amino acids. The chain's CDR3 is CASSLAAEPPNTGELFF. DNA for the CDR3: TGTGCCAGCAGCTTAGCGGCGGAGCCTCCGAACACCGGGGAGCTGTTTTTT.

The CDR3 loop reads CATSSTDRDEQFF. CDR3 DNA: TGTGCCACCAGCAGTACAGACAGGGATGAGCAGTTCTTC. V gene TRBV15 combines with J gene TRBJ2-1, with 7 bases aligning to TRBD1. Germline CDR1 LNHNV, CDR2 YYDKDF (reference sequence). This CDR3 is built from 13 residues. V gave up 3 bases and J gave up 8 bases; unmatched junction bases: 4.

The chain couples TRBV7-2 to TRBJ1-1, with no clear D. Looked up from germline, CDR1 is SGHTA and CDR2 is FQGNSA. There are 14 residues in the CDR3. Trimming removed 7 bases at V and 2 bases at J, with 14 bases between. CDR3 DNA: TGTGCCAGCACCACCAATCCCGGAAACACTGAAGCTTTCTTT. Amino acids: CASTTNPGNTEAFF.

The rearrangement uses TRBV5-1 and TRBJ2-1; 9 bases line up with TRBD1. Germline CDR1 reads SGHRS; CDR2 reads YFSETQ. Germline trimming cut 1 base from V and 5 bases from J; bases unmatched to any gene: 4. The CDR3 length is 15 residues. The CDR3 here is CASSLNRGLDNEQFF. CDR3 nucleotide sequence: TGCGCCAGCAGCTTGAACAGGGGGCTGGACAATGAGCAGTTCTTC.

This clonotype was detected a few times. This chain links TRBV3-1 with TRBJ1-6; D may be TRBD1 (5 bases). This CDR3 has 16 residues. Looked up from germline, CDR1 is LGHDT and CDR2 is YNNKEL (reference sequence). Trimming stripped 0 bases from V and 4 bases from J, with 10 bases between. The CDR3 DNA is TGTGCCAGCAGCCAAGAGGATAGGGGATATAATTCACCCCTCCACTTT. Amino acids: CASSQEDRGYNSPLHF.

The chain joins TRBV4-3 to TRBJ2-7; tentatively, D is TRBD1 or TRBD2 (6 bases each). CDR1 LGHNA and CDR2 YSLEER come from the germline V gene. The CDR3 length is 16 residues. V was cut by 1 base and J by 0 bases, with 13 bases left in between. The CDR3 reads CASSQVRGTRSYEQYF. The CDR3 DNA is TGCGCCAGCAGCCAAGTTAGGGGGACTCGCTCCTACGAGCAGTACTTC.

This clonotype was picked up a small number of times. The V and J genes are TRBV20-1 and TRBJ1-5; possibly TRBD1 for D (6 bases). Germline V gene sequence: CDR1 DFQATT, CDR2 SNEGSKA (reference sequence). The CDR3 loop spans 16 amino acids. The germline V and J ends were trimmed by 3 bases and 3 bases, with 18 bases remaining between them. In DNA form, the CDR3 reads TGCAGTGCTAGTAGTGGGGGGGCTCCATTCAATCAGCCCCAGCATTTT. Translated: CSASSGGAPFNQPQHF.

This clonotype has ten or more counts. This chain links TRBV20-1 with TRBJ1-2; D remains ambiguous. V was cut by 2 bases and J by 3 bases, with 4 bases left in between. CDR3 length: 11 residues. Germline V gene lookup returns CDR1 DFQATT and CDR2 SNEGSKA (reference sequence). CDR3 sequence (DNA): TGCAGTGCTAGAAGTGACTATGGCTACACCTTC. Protein product: CSARSDYGYTF.

The chain uses TRBV7-8 and TRBJ1-2; D is perhaps TRBD1 (6 bases). Trimming stripped 5 bases from V and 4 bases from J, with 11 bases between. In germline, CDR1 is SGHVS, CDR2 FQNEAQ. The CDR3 runs 13 residues. CDR3 coding DNA: TGTGCCAGCAGCGCCTCAGGGGTCTATGGCTACACCTTC. Encoded protein: CASSASGVYGYTF.

There are a few counts of this clonotype. This chain links TRBV20-1 with TRBJ2-1, with 12 nucleotides matching TRBD2. CDR1 is DFQATT and CDR2 is SNEGSKA in the germline V gene (reference sequence). The CDR3 is 16 amino acids. J gave up 6 bases and V 3 bases, and 9 bases lay outside the gene matches. Here the CDR3 DNA reads TGCAGTGCTAGCGGCCTAGCGGGGGGGCCTGGCAATGAGCAGTTCTTC. Translating it yields CSASGLAGGPGNEQFF.

This clonotype has a count of ten or more. The chain recombines TRBV7-2 with TRBJ2-1, with 9 positions matching TRBD2. The length of the CDR3 is 16 residues. V lost 5 bases, J lost 0 bases, and 5 bases stayed unmatched. CDR1 and CDR2 (germline): SGHTA, FQGNSA. The CDR3, as DNA: TGTGCCAGCAGCCCCGATAGCGGGGGCTCCTACAATGAGCAGTTCTTC. Its protein product is CASSPDSGGSYNEQFF.

This clonotype was counted between two and nine times. This rearrangement joins TRBV28 to TRBJ1-5; D unresolved. Germline CDR1 is MDHEN and CDR2 is SYDVKM. V lost 0 bases and J 8 bases, leaving 5 bases between the germline ends. The CDR3 has 12 residues. The CDR3 loop reads CASSLWEKPQHF. Here the CDR3 DNA reads TGTGCCAGCAGTTTATGGGAGAAGCCCCAGCATTTT. Full variable domain (rest looked up from reference TRBV28 and TRBJ1-5): DVKVTQSSRYLVKRTGEKVFLECVQDMDHENMFWYRQDPGLGLRLIYFSYDVKMKEKGDIPEGYSVSREKKERFSLILESASTNQTSMYLCASSLWEKPQHFGDGTRLSIL.